This T cell receptor beta chain was identified during a study of a mutant IDH1 vaccine in newly diagnosed glioma. Study-wide background: Commencement of vaccination occurred 4-6 weeks following radiotherapy alone, or concurrently with temozolomide cycles. The treated group averaged about 39 years old and was about 60% male, approximately 38% female. Receipt of radiotherapy, temozolomide, or both preceded the study, and most received both. General study points: Overall, more than 85% of patients had vaccine-induced immune responses.

Specified time point: week 23, last vaccination. In the vaccine, a single dose held 300 ug of the mutant IDH1 20-mer peptide, along with topical imiquimod. Profiled with immunoSEQ multiplex PCR; TCRdb holds only in-frame clones, not every one. The table lists 20,000 to 25,000 clones, around 80% of them singletons, with roughly 13% in the top ten. Details on this clone: What it binds is not known.

CDR1 and CDR2 from the germline V gene are SGHTA and FQGNSA. There are 14 residues in the CDR3. The ends were cut back, 1 base at V and 6 bases at J, with 12 bases in the middle. This receptor was identified in a man aged 25-45 years with glioma. The material was PBMCs, obtained from a glioma patient whose treatment included an IDH1 peptide vaccine. The genes are TRBV7-2 and TRBJ1-1; D may be TRBD1 (6 bases). CDR3 residues: CASSLGGTRAEAFF. DNA for the CDR3: TGTGCCAGCAGCTTAGGGGGGACAAGGGCTGAAGCTTTCTTT.